This entry lists 11 T cell receptor beta chains sequenced from one sample in a study of T cell repertoires in cytomegalovirus infection. TCRdb re-derived calls from the reads in MiXCR, one entry per CDR3 protein. The table lists almost 550,000 distinct CDR3 sequences, approximately 15% of them singletons. Sequenced sample: CD8+ T cells from PBMCs. The receptors here all came from a human donor in good health (CMV status not recorded). Some clones in this sample may be carry-over from other donors' samples.

The J gene is TRBJ1-2, the V gene TRBV27; a weak D match, TRBD1 (6 bases). This CDR3 spans 13 amino acids. Germline-derived CDR1 and CDR2 are MNHEY and SMNVEV (reference sequence). Trimming took off 4 bases at V and 4 bases at J, with 10 bases between the two ends. The CDR3 nucleotides read TGTGCCAGCAGTTACGGGGGCGCCTATGGCTACACCTTC. It yields the protein CASSYGGAYGYTF.

The rearrangement links TRBV3-1 to TRBJ2-1; TRBD2 might be the D (6 bases). The CDR3 sequence is 15 residues long. V shed 2 bases and J shed 2 bases, with 10 bases lying between them. Germline V gene data show CDR1 as LGHDT and CDR2 as YNNKEL (reference sequence). This CDR3 reads CASSQSGTPYNEQFF. Written as DNA, the CDR3 is TGTGCCAGCAGCCAATCCGGGACTCCCTACAATGAGCAGTTCTTC.

As regards this clonotype: The conserved final phenylalanine or tryptophan is absent from the CDR3, which likely points to a read error. Written as DNA, the CDR3 is TGTGCCAGCAGCTTACAATTCACAGATATGCAGTATTTA. It translates to CASSLQFTDMQYL. The chain is built from TRBV7-3 and TRBJ2-3; D is undetermined. CDR3 length: 13 residues. Germline CDR1 SGHTA, CDR2 FQGTGA.

In this sample, this clonotype turned up many times. Here the CDR3 DNA reads TGCAGTGCGGATTTAGGGAGGACCCTCCACTTT. This encodes CSADLGRTLHF. The gene calls are TRBV20-1 and TRBJ1-6; D gene uncertain. The CDR3 extends over 11 amino acids. The germline V and J ends were trimmed by 6 bases and 14 bases, with 14 bases remaining between them. Germline CDR1 and CDR2: DFQATT and SNEGSKA (reference sequence).

V gene TRBV6-1 combines with J gene TRBJ2-3, with 7 bases fitting TRBD2. Germline trimming cut 7 bases from V and 0 bases from J; bases unmatched to any gene: 4. The germline V gene has CDR1 MNHNS and CDR2 SASEGT. The CDR3 is made up of 14 amino acids. CDR3 DNA sequence: TGTGCCAGCAAGGCGGGGGAGAGCACAGATACGCAGTATTTT. This gives the protein CASKAGESTDTQYF.

This chain links TRBV9 with TRBJ1-2; D gene ambiguous. The CDR3 spans 18 residues. V was pared by 4 bases and J by 0 bases, with 22 bases between. Germline V lookup: CDR1 SGDLS, CDR2 YYNGEE. The CDR3 protein is CASSTSPKDRGSNYGYTF. In nucleotides, the CDR3 is TGTGCCAGCAGCACTAGCCCTAAAGACCGGGGATCTAACTATGGCTACACCTTC. The whole variable domain, remainder taken from reference TRBV9 and TRBJ1-2, is DSGVTQTPKHLITATGQRVTLRCSPRSGDLSVYWYQQSLDQGLQFLIQYYNGEERAKGNILERFSAQQFPDLHSELNLSSLELGDSALYFCASSTSPKDRGSNYGYTFGSGTRLTVV.

This clonotype was seen many times. The genes are TRBV7-8 and TRBJ1-6, with 7 bases matching TRBD1. Germline V gene data show CDR1 as SGHVS and CDR2 as FQNEAQ. J lost 5 bases, V lost 2 bases, and 6 bases had no gene match. The CDR3 sequence is 16 residues long. CDR3 DNA sequence: TGTGCCAGCAGCTTAAAAGGGGGCACCCATAATTCACCCCTCCACTTT. Its protein product is CASSLKGGTHNSPLHF.

The table lists this clonotype with a few counts. The chain recombines TRBV24-1 with TRBJ2-1; D not certain. The germline V gene encodes CDR1 KGHDR and CDR2 SFDVKD. This CDR3 region has 12 residues. V dropped 6 bases and J dropped 5 bases, with 7 bases sitting between them. CDR3 sequence reads: CATSLQDNEQFF. For the CDR3, the DNA is TGTGCCACCAGTTTACAAGACAATGAGCAGTTCTTC.

In its sample, this clonotype was seen many times. This chain connects TRBV4-2 to TRBJ2-3; the match to TRBD2 covers 11 bases. The trim removed 0 bases at V and 5 bases at J, leaving 4 bases unmatched. This CDR3 spans 16 amino acids. CDR1 is LGHNA, CDR2 YNFKEQ, per germline. CDR3 protein: CASSQDLAGGRDTQYF. The CDR3 nucleotides are TGTGCCAGCAGCCAAGATCTAGCGGGAGGCAGAGATACGCAGTATTTT.

This clonotype showed up just a few times. The chain employs TRBV27 and TRBJ1-2; 9 bases agree with TRBD1. J gave up 13 bases and V 3 bases, and 12 bases lay outside the gene matches. This CDR3 comprises 14 residues. Germline-derived CDR1 and CDR2 are MNHEY and SMNVEV (reference sequence). CDR3 DNA sequence: TGTGCCAGCAGTTTGGGGACAGGGTTAAAGGCCCCCACCTTC. It translates to CASSLGTGLKAPTF.

The chain uses TRBV28 and TRBJ2-3; maybe TRBD2 (6 bases). The CDR3 loop spans 13 amino acids. Germline V gives CDR1 MDHEN, CDR2 SYDVKM. Trimming removed 5 bases from V and 5 bases from J, with 11 bases in between. Here the CDR3 reads CASSERLEDTQYF. CDR3 bases: TGTGCCAGCAGTGAGAGACTAGAAGATACGCAGTATTTT.